One and the same sample provided the 5 T cell receptor beta chains below, sequenced in a study of T-cell reconstitution after alpha-beta-depleted transplantation in children. Preparing the TCRbeta library involved the use of unique molecular identifiers. From the PCR reads, TCRdb called clonotypes with MiXCR, one entry per CDR3 protein. The sample has 45,000 to 60,000 distinct CDR3 sequences, under 60% seen once. The sample here was peripheral blood, taken before TCRalphabeta/CD19-depleted stem cell transplant. The origin of the receptors is a boy less than two years old with SCID, due to receive a stem cell transplant.

The genes are TRBV2 and TRBJ1-2; no clear D. Trimming removed 3 bases at V and 2 bases at J, with 7 bases between. In germline, CDR1 is SNHLY, CDR2 FYNNEI. This CDR3 spans 13 amino acids. The CDR3 loop reads CASSDQRNYGYTF. CDR3 DNA: TGTGCCAGCAGTGACCAGCGGAACTATGGCTACACCTTC.

The table lists this clonotype with a few counts. V and J are TRBV5-1 and TRBJ2-3; a possible D gene is TRBD1 (5 bases). Per the germline V gene, CDR1 is SGHRS and CDR2 is YFSETQ. There are 15 residues in the CDR3. Trimming removed 5 bases from V and 5 bases from J, with 18 bases in between. CDR3 residues: CASRGFGRAGDTQYF. DNA of the CDR3: TGCGCCAGCAGGGGGTTCGGCAGGGCTGGAGATACGCAGTATTTT.

Only a few counts were recorded for this clonotype. The chain links TRBV2 to TRBJ2-7; TRBD1 or TRBD2 may be the D gene (5 bases each). Trimming took 6 bases from V and 3 from J, leaving 18 bases between them. The CDR3 consists of 15 residues. CDR1 and CDR2 (germline): SNHLY, FYNNEI. Here the CDR3 reads CASRRARGDIYEQYF. The DNA of the CDR3 is TGTGCCAGCAGGCGAGCGAGGGGCGATATCTACGAGCAGTACTTC.

This chain links TRBV20-1 with TRBJ1-1, with D possibly being TRBD1 (5 bases). The CDR3 spans 14 residues. V was trimmed by 3 bases and J by 2 bases, leaving 13 bases between them. Per germline, CDR1 DFQATT and CDR2 SNEGSKA (reference sequence). As DNA, the CDR3 is TGCAGTGCTAGGTCCTGGGGGGTTAACACTGAAGCTTTCTTT. This sequence encodes CSARSWGVNTEAFF.

The rearrangement links TRBV20-1 to TRBJ2-3; perhaps TRBD1 as D (5 bases). The V end lost 6 bases, the J end lost 0 bases, and 10 bases lay between the germline ends. Germline V gives CDR1 DFQATT, CDR2 SNEGSKA (reference sequence). The CDR3 runs 13 residues. For the CDR3, the DNA is TGCAGTGCAAAAACAGGTAGCACAGATACGCAGTATTTT. Translating it yields CSAKTGSTDTQYF.